The source of this TCR beta chain is a study of blood T cell repertoires in COVID-19 (dated by TCRdb to the early 2020s). About the investigation overall: The collaborator samples originated in the United States, Italy and Spain and spanned the acute and convalescent phases of COVID-19. The prospective study material was composed of cDNA or gDNA derived from T cells, B-cell-depleted T cells, or PBMCs. Subjects who had been exposed to COVID-19, were actively infected with it, or had recovered from it provided the deeply sampled blood TCRbeta repertoires that made up the dataset. The repertoires were made available in a free public database intended to serve as a resource for research on the immune response to SARS-CoV-2. The samples were drawn from the first 160 participants of the ongoing ImmuneRACE study and from under 1,500 subjects provided by 6 global collaborators. The sample metadata nearly always contained a de-identified subject ID, COVID-19 status, age in years and sex. Where available, HLA class I and class II types were obtained from metadata supplied by the sample provider rather than from assay-based typing. Broader findings and caveats from the paper: Clinical and demographic metadata were provided uncurated, with the amount varying by source and participant.

The collaborating institutions used their own protocols to collect whole blood in K2EDTA tubes. For TCRbeta analysis, collaborators shipped samples in one of three forms: frozen whole blood, isolated PBMCs, or DNA extracted from either of those sample types. CDR1 and CDR2, per the germline V gene (reference sequence), are LNHDA and SQIVND. Including the terminal cysteine and phenylalanine, the CDR3 comprises 18 residues. The retained sequence is limited to the CDR3, 54 bases, with the frame set at the first base. The V end loses 0 bases and the J end loses 1 base, and a stretch of 13 bases separates them. For this clone: Its antigen is still unknown. One base away there is no much larger clone; base qualities are not given.

TCRbeta CDR3 regions were amplified from genomic DNA using the immunoSEQ Assay, a bias-controlled multiplex PCR. The authors processed their data as follows. The number of nucleated cells in each sample was estimated by amplification of reference gene primers within the assay. To quantify the absolute abundance of each unique TCRbeta CDR3 rearrangement, sequence reads were collapsed and filtered. For each sample, productive Simpson clonality was calculated as the square root of Simpson's diversity index across productive rearrangements. The source is immuneACCESS, and TCRdb retained only in-frame sequences with V and J called. Part of the clones is not carried over; for the studies checked, unresolved V genes explain less than half of this, and the remainder is unexplained. V, J and clone size reflect that table, while D and trimming were determined from the DNA. The sample table shows over 30,000 clones, and roughly four fifths are seen once. The biggest ten clones account for about 38% of the sample.

Recombination joined TRBV19 with TRBJ2-6; TRBD1 is a possible D gene, resting on 6 matching bases. Sequencing used peripheral blood. The TCR sequence derives from a man older than 75 with active or convalescent COVID-19. Read as DNA, the sequence is TGTGCCAGTAGTATAGATCTAGGGGGACCTTCTGGGGCCAACGTCCTGACTTTC. It translates to CASSIDLGGPSGANVLTF.